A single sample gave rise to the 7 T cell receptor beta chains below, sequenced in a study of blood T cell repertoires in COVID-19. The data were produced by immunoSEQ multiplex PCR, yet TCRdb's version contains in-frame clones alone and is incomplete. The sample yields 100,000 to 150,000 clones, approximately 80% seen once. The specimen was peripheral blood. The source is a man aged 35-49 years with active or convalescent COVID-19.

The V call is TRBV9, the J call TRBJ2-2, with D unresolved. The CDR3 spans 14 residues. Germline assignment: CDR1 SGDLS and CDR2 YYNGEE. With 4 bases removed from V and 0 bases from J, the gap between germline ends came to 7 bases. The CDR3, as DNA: TGTGCCAGCAGCCTTGTGTCGAACACCGGGGAGCTGTTTTTT. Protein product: CASSLVSNTGELFF. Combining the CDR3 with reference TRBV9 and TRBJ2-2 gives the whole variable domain DSGVTQTPKHLITATGQRVTLRCSPRSGDLSVYWYQQSLDQGLQFLIQYYNGEERAKGNILERFSAQQFPDLHSELNLSSLELGDSALYFCASSLVSNTGELFFGEGSRLTVL.

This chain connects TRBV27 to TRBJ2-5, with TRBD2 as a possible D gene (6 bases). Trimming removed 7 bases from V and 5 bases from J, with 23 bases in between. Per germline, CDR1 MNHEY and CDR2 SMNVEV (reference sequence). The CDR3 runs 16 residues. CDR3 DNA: TGTGCCAGCATCCCTTGGAGTGGAGGGAACTGGGAGACCCAGTACTTC. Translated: CASIPWSGGNWETQYF.

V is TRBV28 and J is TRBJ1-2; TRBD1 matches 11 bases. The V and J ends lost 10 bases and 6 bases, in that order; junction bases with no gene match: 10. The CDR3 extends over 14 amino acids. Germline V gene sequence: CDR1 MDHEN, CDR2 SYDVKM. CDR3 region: CATGAWGQGDGYTF. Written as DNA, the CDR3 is TGTGCCACCGGGGCTTGGGGACAGGGGGATGGCTACACCTTC.

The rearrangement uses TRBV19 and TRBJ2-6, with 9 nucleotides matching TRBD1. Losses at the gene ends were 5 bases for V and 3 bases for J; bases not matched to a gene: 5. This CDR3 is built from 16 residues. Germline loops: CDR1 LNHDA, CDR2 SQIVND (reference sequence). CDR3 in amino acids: CASSSQGALGANVLTF. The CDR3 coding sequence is TGTGCCAGTAGTTCACAGGGGGCGCTTGGGGCCAACGTCCTGACTTTC.

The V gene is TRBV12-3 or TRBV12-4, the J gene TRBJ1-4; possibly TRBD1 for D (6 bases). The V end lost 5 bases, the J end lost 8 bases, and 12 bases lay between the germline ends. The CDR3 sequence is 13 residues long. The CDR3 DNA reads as TGTGCCAGCAGTACAGGGAGAAGCGAAAAACTGTTTTTT. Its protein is CASSTGRSEKLFF.

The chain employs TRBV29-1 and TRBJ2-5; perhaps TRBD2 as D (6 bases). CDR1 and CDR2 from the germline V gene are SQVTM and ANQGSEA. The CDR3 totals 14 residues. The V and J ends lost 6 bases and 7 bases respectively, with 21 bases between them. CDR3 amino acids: CSVRKGDWARTQYF. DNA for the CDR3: TGCAGCGTCAGGAAAGGGGACTGGGCCAGGACCCAGTACTTC.

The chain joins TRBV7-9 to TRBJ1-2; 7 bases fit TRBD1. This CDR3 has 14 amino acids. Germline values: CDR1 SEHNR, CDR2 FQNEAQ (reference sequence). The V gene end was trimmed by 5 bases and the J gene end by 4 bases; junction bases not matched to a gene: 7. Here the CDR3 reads CASSVGQVSYGYTF. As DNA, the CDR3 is TGTGCCAGCAGCGTAGGACAGGTCTCCTATGGCTACACCTTC.